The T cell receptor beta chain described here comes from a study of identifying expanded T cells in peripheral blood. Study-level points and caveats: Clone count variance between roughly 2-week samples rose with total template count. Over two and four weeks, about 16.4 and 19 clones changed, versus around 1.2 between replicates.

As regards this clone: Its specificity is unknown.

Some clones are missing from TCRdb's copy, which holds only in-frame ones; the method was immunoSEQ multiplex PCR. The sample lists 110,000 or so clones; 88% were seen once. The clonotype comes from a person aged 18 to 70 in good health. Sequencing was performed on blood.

The CDR3 sequence: CASSRGLEGDQPQHF. The DNA for the CDR3 is TGTGCCAGCAGCCGGGGATTGGAAGGCGATCAGCCCCAGCATTTT. The chain carries TRBV5-6 and TRBJ1-5; D remains unclear. There are 15 residues in the CDR3. CDR1 is SGHDT and CDR2 is YYEEEE in the germline V gene. V shed 4 bases and J shed 5 bases, with 16 bases lying between them.